A selection of T cell receptor beta chains follows, all from one sample in a study of T cells in Graves' hyperthyroidism and ophthalmopathy. TCRdb analysed the multiplex PCR reads with MiXCR anew, one entry per CDR3 protein. Of about 640,000 distinct CDR3 sequences listed, more than 14% are singletons. Sequencing was carried out using blood. Every receptor here comes from a woman in her 50s with Graves' ophthalmopathy. Each CDR3 is given without its conserved first and last residue. Size values are once, few and many counts, or a class for expanded clones, and some rows have none.

j_call | v_call | clone_size | cdr3_aa
TRBJ2-2 | TRBV10-3 | . | AISESRLAGNTGELF
TRBJ2-7 | TRBV27 | many | ASSLSTGEEVFEQY
TRBJ1-1 | TRBV4-3 | many | ASSQYPAMNTEAF
TRBJ1-5 | TRBV2 | many | ASSPRPPLNQPQH
TRBJ2-1 | TRBV20-1 | many | SAIGLAGTYNEQF
TRBJ2-2 | TRBV3-1 | many | ASSHILDGELF
TRBJ2-1 | TRBV28 | many | ASRPGTSSYNEQF
TRBJ2-5 | TRBV14 | many | ASSQDHWTGWTQY
TRBJ2-1 | TRBV11-2 | many | ASQDRTSGRAGEQF
TRBJ2-7 | TRBV28 | many | ASSLLTSSMMAVYEQY
TRBJ2-3 | TRBV5-4 | few | ASSLYQDTQY
TRBJ1-6 | TRBV27 | . | ASSLFSGQGALGSNSPLH
TRBJ2-1 | TRBV14 | many | ASSQEASYNEQF
TRBJ2-5 | TRBV20-1 | . | SARDHRDPRETQY
TRBJ1-3 | TRBV6-5 | . | ASSYPSTGHPGNTIY
TRBJ2-5 | TRBV3-1 | many | ASSQGVLASQETQY
TRBJ2-5 | TRBV5-1 | . | ASSFGTGTKGETQY
TRBJ2-2 | TRBV18 | many | ASSPGTGDTGELF
TRBJ2-5 | TRBV28 | many | ASSLTSGIQETQY
TRBJ2-1 | TRBV9 | . | ASSSAAQTYNEQF
TRBJ1-6 | TRBV5-4 | . | ASSLGGAVVNNSPLH
TRBJ1-2 | TRBV5-4 | many | ASSSLRDGYT
TRBJ1-3 | TRBV12-5 | few | ASGLVKGSGNTIY
TRBJ1-2 | TRBV11-2 | many | ASSPRTGFYGYT
TRBJ2-2 | TRBV7-6 | . | ASRHTSGLNTGELF
TRBJ2-7 | TRBV7-9 | many | ASSLLEGQLEYEQY
TRBJ2-2 | TRBV18 | many | ASSGGQANTGELF
TRBJ2-3 | TRBV7-9 | many | ASSSLAGVADTQY
TRBJ2-7 | TRBV28 | many | ASRLGVREQY
TRBJ1-1 | TRBV12-3/TRBV12-4 | few | ASSLSGGSPTEAF
TRBJ2-3 | TRBV7-2 | many | ASSFDRGSTDTQY
TRBJ2-5 | TRBV18 | many | ASSAIQETQY
TRBJ2-1 | TRBV7-9 | many | ASSQPGTPYNEQF
TRBJ2-5 | TRBV7-8 | many | ANISGSRGETQY
TRBJ2-3 | TRBV14 | few | ASSQTSGSFDTQY
TRBJ2-1 | TRBV5-1 | many | ASSLEGEQF
TRBJ2-7 | TRBV5-1 | . | ASSQQGAPYEQY
TRBJ1-1 | TRBV10-3 | many | AISDNRANTEAF
TRBJ1-2 | TRBV3-1 | many | ASSHWTGLYGYT
TRBJ1-2 | TRBV10-3 | few | AISTDSRDYGYT
TRBJ1-6 | TRBV6-5 | few | ASSYSTGSNSPLH
TRBJ1-1 | TRBV7-8 | . | ASSLFLGGAGNTEAF
TRBJ2-7 | TRBV5-8 | many | ASSVGQGRGEQY
TRBJ1-5 | TRBV7-9 | many | ASSLGVGEISNQPQH
TRBJ1-1 | TRBV7-2 | . | ASSLGWNTEAL
TRBJ2-3 | TRBV12-3/TRBV12-4 | many | ASSSGLAGFDTQY
TRBJ1-1 | TRBV7-9 | many | ASSLGGVTEAF
TRBJ2-3 | TRBV5-1 | few | ASSIRTDTQY
TRBJ2-5 | TRBV12-3/TRBV12-4 | many | ASSVGVLIGAETQY
TRBJ1-2 | TRBV27 | many | ASSLFPTENYGYT
TRBJ1-2 | TRBV11-3 | many | ASSLVTGWATNYGYT
TRBJ2-7 | TRBV20-1 | few | SAPRGAGGTYEQY
TRBJ1-2 | TRBV5-1 | many | ASSLAGQGAGGYT
TRBJ1-1 | TRBV12-3/TRBV12-4 | many | ANKYGENTEAF
TRBJ2-3 | TRBV6-1 | . | ASRAGPSTDTQY